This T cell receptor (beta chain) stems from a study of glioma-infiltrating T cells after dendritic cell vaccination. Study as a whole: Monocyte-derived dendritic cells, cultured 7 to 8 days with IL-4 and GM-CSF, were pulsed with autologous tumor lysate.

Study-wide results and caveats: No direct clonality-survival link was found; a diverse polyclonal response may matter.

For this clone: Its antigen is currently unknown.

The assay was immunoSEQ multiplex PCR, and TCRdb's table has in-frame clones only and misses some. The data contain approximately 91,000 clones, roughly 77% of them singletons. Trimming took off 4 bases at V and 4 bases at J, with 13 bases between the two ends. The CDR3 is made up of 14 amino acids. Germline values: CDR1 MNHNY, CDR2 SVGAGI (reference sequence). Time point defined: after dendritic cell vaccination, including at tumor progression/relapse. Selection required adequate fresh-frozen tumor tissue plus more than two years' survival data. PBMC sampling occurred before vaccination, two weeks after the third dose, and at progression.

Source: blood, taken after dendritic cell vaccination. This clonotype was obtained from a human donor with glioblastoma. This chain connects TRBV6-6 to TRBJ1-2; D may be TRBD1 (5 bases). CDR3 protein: CASSSAGIAYGYTF. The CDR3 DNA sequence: TGTGCCAGCAGTTCCGCAGGGATTGCCTATGGCTACACCTTC.